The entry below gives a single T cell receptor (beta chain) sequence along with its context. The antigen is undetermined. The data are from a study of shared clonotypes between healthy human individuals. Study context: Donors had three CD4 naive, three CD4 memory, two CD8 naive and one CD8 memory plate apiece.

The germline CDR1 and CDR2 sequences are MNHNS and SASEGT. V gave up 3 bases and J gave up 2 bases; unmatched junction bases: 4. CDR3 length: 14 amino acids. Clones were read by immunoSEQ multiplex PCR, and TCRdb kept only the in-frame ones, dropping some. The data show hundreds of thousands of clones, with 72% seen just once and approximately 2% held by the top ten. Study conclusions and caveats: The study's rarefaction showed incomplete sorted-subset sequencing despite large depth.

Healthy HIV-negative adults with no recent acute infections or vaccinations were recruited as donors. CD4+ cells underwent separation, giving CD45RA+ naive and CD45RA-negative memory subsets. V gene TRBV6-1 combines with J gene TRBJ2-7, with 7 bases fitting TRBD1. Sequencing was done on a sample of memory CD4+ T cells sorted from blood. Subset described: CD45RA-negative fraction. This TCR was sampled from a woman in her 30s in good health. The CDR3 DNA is TGTGCCAGCAGTGATCCCGGGACAGCCTACGAGCAGTACTTC. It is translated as CASSDPGTAYEQYF.